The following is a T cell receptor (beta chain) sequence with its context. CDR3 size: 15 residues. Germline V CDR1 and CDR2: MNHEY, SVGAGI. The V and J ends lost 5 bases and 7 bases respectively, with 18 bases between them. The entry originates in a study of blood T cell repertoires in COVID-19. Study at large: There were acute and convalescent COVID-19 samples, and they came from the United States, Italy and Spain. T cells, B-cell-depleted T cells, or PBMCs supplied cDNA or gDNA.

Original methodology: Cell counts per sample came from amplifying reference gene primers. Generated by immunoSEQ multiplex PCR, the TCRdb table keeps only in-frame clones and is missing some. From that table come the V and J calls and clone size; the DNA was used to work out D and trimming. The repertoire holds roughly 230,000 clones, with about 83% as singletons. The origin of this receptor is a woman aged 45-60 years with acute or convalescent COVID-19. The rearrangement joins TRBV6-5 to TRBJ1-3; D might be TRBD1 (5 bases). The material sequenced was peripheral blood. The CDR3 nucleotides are TGTGCCAGCAGTAGGGACTTTGAGATCAGGAACACCATATATTTT. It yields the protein CASSRDFEIRNTIYF.